This entry is about one T cell receptor beta chain. No antigen is known for it. TCRdb re-derived calls from the RT-PCR reads in MiXCR, one entry per CDR3 protein. The sample lists about half a million distinct CDR3 sequences, 25% occurring once. The data are from a study of response to subunit inactivated influenza vaccine. Whole-study findings and limits: With each seasonal influenza vaccination, the authors suggested, few new T cells are recruited.

Deletions cut 4 bases from V and 5 bases from J, with 14 bases between. This CDR3 spans 13 amino acids. Looked up from germline, CDR1 is DFQATT and CDR2 is SNEGSKA (reference sequence). The sample here was CD4+ T cells sorted from PBMCs, taken 5 days after vaccination. The genes are TRBV20-1 and TRBJ1-1; D might be TRBD1 (5 bases). The origin of this receptor is a man aged 50 or older who received an inactivated influenza vaccine. The CDR3 DNA reads TGCAGTGCTACAGGGTGGGAGAAAACTGAAGCTTTCTTT. Translating gives CSATGWEKTEAFF.